The 15 T cell receptor beta chains in this list originate from one sample, sequenced in a study of cytomegalovirus exposure and HLA in healthy donors. The PCR employed 60 Vbeta primers together with 13 Jbeta primers. The table came from immunoSEQ multiplex PCR; TCRdb's copy has only in-frame clones and leaves some out. This repertoire includes about 170,000 clones. The specimen sequenced was PBMCs. Every receptor here comes from a woman aged 55 to 70 in good health and CMV-seronegative.

In regard to this clone: At the DNA level, this CDR3 is encoded by other sequences in the same sample as well. The gene calls are TRBV30 and TRBJ1-5, with D unresolved. The CDR3 runs to 13 residues. V dropped 0 bases and J dropped 0 bases, with 3 bases sitting between them. Germline V lookup: CDR1 GTSNPN, CDR2 SVGIG (reference sequence). CDR3 bases: TGTGCCTGGAGTGTTTATAGCAATCAGCCCCAGCATTTT. Protein product: CAWSVYSNQPQHF.

This sequence joins TRBV5-5 and TRBJ2-1, with D possibly matching TRBD2 (5 bases). Germline loops: CDR1 SGHKS, CDR2 YYEKEE (reference sequence). This CDR3 has 14 amino acids. With 0 bases removed from V and 7 bases from J, the gap between germline ends came to 11 bases. In DNA form, the CDR3 reads TGTGCCAGCAGCTTGGTAGGGCGGGCGAATGAGCAGTTCTTC. Amino acid sequence: CASSLVGRANEQFF.

The chain recombines TRBV14 with TRBJ1-5, with 7 bases lining up with TRBD1. From germline, CDR1 is SGHDN and CDR2 FVKESK. This CDR3 spans 17 amino acids. Trimming removed 0 bases from V and 4 bases from J; junction bases left unmatched: 9. CDR3: CASSQEEGQKLNQPQHF. The CDR3 nucleotides read TGTGCCAGCAGCCAAGAAGAGGGACAGAAATTAAATCAGCCCCAGCATTTT.

J is TRBJ1-5 and V is TRBV11-2, with D hard to call. V gave up 1 base and J gave up 4 bases, with 8 bases separating them. There are 14 residues in the CDR3. Germline V gives CDR1 SGHAT, CDR2 FQNNGV. This CDR3 reads CASSLVAGNQPQHF. The CDR3 DNA reads as TGTGCCAGCAGCTTAGTAGCGGGGAATCAGCCCCAGCATTTT.

The CDR3 region is CARIGREIDYGYTF. CDR3 bases: TGTGCCAGGATTGGAAGGGAGATTGACTATGGCTACACCTTC. The chain employs TRBV2 and TRBJ1-2; no reliable D call. Germline CDR1 SNHLY, CDR2 FYNNEI. The CDR3 extends over 14 amino acids. V was shortened by 9 bases and J by 3 bases, with 17 bases between the two germline ends.

V gene TRBV6-5 combines with J gene TRBJ2-2, with D possibly being TRBD2 (6 bases). The germline V gene has CDR1 MNHEY and CDR2 SVGAGI. The CDR3 covers 14 residues. V was shortened by 5 bases and J by 6 bases, with 13 bases between the two germline ends. The CDR3 loop reads CASSTGDRAGELFF. CDR3 in DNA: TGTGCCAGCAGTACGGGAGACCGGGCCGGGGAGCTGTTTTTT.

The CDR3 spells CASSLGGQPQHF. CDR3 bases: TGTGCCAGCAGCCTGGGAGGTCAGCCCCAGCATTTT. The rearrangement links TRBV7-8 to TRBJ1-5, with no clear D. This CDR3 is built from 12 residues. Germline CDR1 and CDR2: SGHVS and FQNEAQ. The V and J ends lost 5 bases and 6 bases respectively, with 8 bases between them.

The chain employs TRBV2 and TRBJ2-1; D gene ambiguous. This CDR3 contains 13 residues. The germline gives CDR1 SNHLY, CDR2 FYNNEI. Trimming removed 1 base at V and 6 bases at J, with 7 bases between. The CDR3, as DNA: TGTGCCAGCAGTGAAGGCCGAGGCAATGAGCAGTTCTTC. This translates into CASSEGRGNEQFF.

The chain employs TRBV11-3 and TRBJ2-5; 7 bases are a match to TRBD2. Germline CDR1 is SGHNT and CDR2 is YENEEA. V lost 5 bases to trimming and J lost 7 bases; unmatched junction nucleotides: 7. The length of the CDR3 is 13 residues. In DNA, the CDR3 is TGTGCCAGCAGCCCCCGGAGGGAGGGGACCCAGTACTTC. It yields the protein CASSPRREGTQYF. Full variable domain (outside the CDR3, taken from reference TRBV11-3 and TRBJ2-5): EAGVVQSPRYKIIEKKQPVAFWCNPISGHNTLYWYLQNLGQGPELLIRYENEEAVDDSQLPKDRFSAERLKGVDSTLKIQPAELGDSAVYLCASSPRREGTQYFGPGTRLLVL.

About this clone: At one of its ends the junction is not consistent with the germline gene, which may arise from a read error. The rearrangement joins TRBV2 to TRBJ1-3, with D possibly being TRBD1 (6 bases). The germline CDR1 and CDR2 sequences are SNHLY and FYNNEI. There are 16 residues in the CDR3. CDR3 loop: CASSEGWQGIGSTIYF. The CDR3 nucleotides are TGTGCCAGCAGTGAGGGTTGGCAGGGGATCGGAAGCACCATATATTTT.

This chain joins TRBV5-6 and TRBJ1-1; D is undetermined. V gave up 1 base and J gave up 5 bases, with 9 bases separating them. The CDR3 is 13 amino acids. CDR1 and CDR2 from the germline V gene are SGHDT and YYEEEE. The CDR3 coding sequence is TGTGCCAGCAGCTTGCCCACGGAGACTGAAGCTTTCTTT. Amino acids: CASSLPTETEAFF.

In regard to this clone: The same CDR3 can be traced to other DNA sequences in this sample. The V and J genes are TRBV11-2 and TRBJ1-5; 7 bases fit TRBD1. This CDR3 contains 14 residues. Germline V gene lookup returns CDR1 SGHAT and CDR2 FQNNGV. Trimming took 5 bases from V and 1 from J; bases not matched to a gene: 2. CDR3 nucleotides: TGTGCCAGCAGCCCGACAGGGAGCAATCAGCCCCAGCATTTT. Its translation is CASSPTGSNQPQHF.

This chain links TRBV11-2 with TRBJ2-7; tentative D call: TRBD1 (5 bases). This CDR3 contains 15 residues. V dropped 1 base and J dropped 3 bases, with 13 bases sitting between them. CDR1 and CDR2 from the germline V gene are SGHAT and FQNNGV. CDR3 loop: CASSLGQIRLYEQYF. In nucleotides, the CDR3 is TGTGCCAGCAGCTTAGGACAGATCAGACTCTACGAGCAGTACTTC.

The chain is built from TRBV6-5 and TRBJ2-5, with D possibly matching TRBD2 (5 bases). TRBJ2-7 matches the DNA end more closely, so the J call is doubtful. This CDR3 region has 13 residues. CDR1 and CDR2 from the germline V gene are MNHEY and SVGAGI. CDR3 sequence reads: CASSYGESYEQYF. CDR3 nucleotide sequence: TGTGCCAGCAGTTACGGGGAGTCCTACGAGCAGTACTTC.

This chain joins TRBV9 and TRBJ1-3, with D uncertain. Trimming removed 4 bases at V and 2 bases at J, with 16 bases between. Looked up from germline, CDR1 is SGDLS and CDR2 is YYNGEE. The CDR3 covers 16 residues. CDR3 bases: TGTGCCAGCAGCCTAGTCGTTGGGAGTCCTGGAAACACCATATATTTT. It is translated as CASSLVVGSPGNTIYF.